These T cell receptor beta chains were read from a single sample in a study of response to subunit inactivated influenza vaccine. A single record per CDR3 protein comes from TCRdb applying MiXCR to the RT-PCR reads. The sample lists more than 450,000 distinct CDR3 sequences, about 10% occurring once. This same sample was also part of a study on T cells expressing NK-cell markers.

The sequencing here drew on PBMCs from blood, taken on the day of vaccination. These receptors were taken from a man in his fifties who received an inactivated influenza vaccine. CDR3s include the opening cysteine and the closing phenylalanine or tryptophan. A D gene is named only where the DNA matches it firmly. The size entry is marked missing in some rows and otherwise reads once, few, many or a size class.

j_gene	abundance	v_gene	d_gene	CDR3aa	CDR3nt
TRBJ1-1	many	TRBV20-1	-	CSARGLATLRAFF	TGCAGTGCTAGAGGCCTAGCTACCCTCCGAGCTTTCTTT
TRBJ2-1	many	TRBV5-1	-	CASSLGGGSSYNEQFF	TGCGCCAGCAGCTTGGGTGGAGGGAGCTCCTACAATGAGCAGTTCTTC
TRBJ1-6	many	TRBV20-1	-	CSARGVNNSPLHF	TGCAGTGCTAGGGGAGTGAATAATTCACCCCTCCACTTT
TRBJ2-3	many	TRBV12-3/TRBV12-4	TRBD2	CASSFFPSGRRDRTDTQYF	TGTGCCAGCAGTTTTTTTCCTAGCGGGAGACGGGATCGCACAGATACGCAGTATTTT
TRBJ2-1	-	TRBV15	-	CATSSTYEQFF	TGTGCCACCAGCTCGACGTATGAGCAGTTCTTC
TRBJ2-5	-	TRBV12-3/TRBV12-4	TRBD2	CASSNSGRAWETQYF	TGTGCCAGCAGTAATAGCGGGAGGGCCTGGGAGACCCAGTACTTC
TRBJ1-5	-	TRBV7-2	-	CASSSGTGRPQHF	TGTGCCAGCAGCTCAGGGACGGGACGGCCCCAGCATTTT
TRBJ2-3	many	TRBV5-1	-	CASSAPSTDTQYF	TGCGCCAGCAGCGCCCCATCCACAGATACGCAGTATTTT
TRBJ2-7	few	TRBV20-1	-	CSARDQWLGLLLSEQYF	TGCAGTGCTAGAGATCAGTGGTTGGGACTCCTCCTATCCGAGCAGTACTTC
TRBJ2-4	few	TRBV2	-	CASSESQGRIAKNIQYF	TGTGCCAGCAGTGAATCACAGGGTCGGATAGCCAAAAACATTCAGTACTTC
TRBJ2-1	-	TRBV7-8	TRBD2	CASSGRTSGANEQFF	TGTGCCAGCAGCGGGAGGACTAGCGGGGCCAATGAGCAGTTCTTC
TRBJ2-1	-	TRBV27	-	CASSLDNRDYNEQFF	TGTGCCAGCAGTCTGGACAACAGGGATTACAATGAGCAGTTCTTC
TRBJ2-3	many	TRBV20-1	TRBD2	CSARTRPSTDTQYF	TGCAGTGCTCGGACTAGACCAAGCACAGATACGCAGTATTTT
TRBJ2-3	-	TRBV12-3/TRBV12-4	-	CASSFRPTSTDTQYF	TGTGCCAGCAGTTTCAGACCAACTAGCACAGATACGCAGTATTTT
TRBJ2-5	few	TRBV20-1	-	CSARRQWDQYF	TGCAGTGCTCGGCGACAGTGGGACCAGTACTTC
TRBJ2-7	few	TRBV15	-	CATSSYLGKTYEQYF	TGTGCCACCAGCAGTTATCTGGGGAAAACCTACGAGCAGTACTTC
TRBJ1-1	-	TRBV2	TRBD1	CASKGQRFPLNTEAFF	TGTGCCAGCAAGGGACAGAGATTTCCACTGAACACTGAAGCTTTCTTT
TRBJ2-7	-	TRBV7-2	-	CASRNRGEQYF	TGTGCCAGCAGGAATCGAGGCGAGCAGTACTTC
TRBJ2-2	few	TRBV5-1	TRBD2	CASSLAGSGGNTGELFF	TGCGCCAGCAGCTTGGCCGGTAGCGGGGGGAACACCGGGGAGCTGTTTTTT
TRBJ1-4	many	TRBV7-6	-	CASSLTQGLGEKLFF	TGTGCCAGCAGCTTAACCCAGGGGCTGGGGGAAAAACTGTTTTTT
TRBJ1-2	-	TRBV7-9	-	CASSLFEGRNYGYTF	TGTGCCAGCAGCTTATTCGAGGGGCGCAACTATGGCTACACCTTC
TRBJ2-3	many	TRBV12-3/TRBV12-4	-	CASSQGWWVSTDTQYF	TGTGCCAGCAGTCAAGGGTGGTGGGTGAGCACAGATACGCAGTATTTT
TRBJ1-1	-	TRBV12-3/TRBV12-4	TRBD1	CASSRGTGYTEAFF	TGTGCCAGCAGTCGCGGGACAGGGTACACTGAAGCTTTCTTT